This passage covers 25 T cell receptor delta chains from one sample sequenced in a study of gamma-delta chains in newborns, infants, children. TCRdb fed the reads to CATT. Among roughly 2,200 delta-chain clones, around 1.5% were seen once, and the ten largest hold almost 35%. The sequenced sample was blood. The receptor source for this set is a child who was a newborn, infant or young child, either healthy, febrile or measles-vaccinated (not recorded which).

This clone counts as medium-sized. A far larger clone is off by one base, so a read error is likely. Different DNA sequences within this sample yield the same CDR3. The genes are TRDV1 and TRDJ1, with 10 bases aligning to TRDD3. CDR1 and CDR2 from the germline V gene are TSWWSYY and QGS. The CDR3 is 22 amino acids. The CDR3 DNA reads TGTGCTCTTGGGGAAGTCCAATCCTACCCAGTGGGGGATACAGGGTACACTGATAAACTCATCTTT. It encodes CALGEVQSYPVGDTGYTDKLIF.

This clone appeared a few times. One base away lies a much larger clone, so this may be a sequencing read error. The chain carries TRDV1 and TRDJ1; 11 positions match TRDD3. The CDR3 is made up of 24 amino acids. Per the germline V gene, CDR1 is TSWWSYY and CDR2 is QGS. V lost 0 bases and J lost 0; bases outside the gene matches: 24. CDR3 amino acids: CALGELDSCGTCYWGIKYTDKLIF. The CDR3 DNA reads as TGTGCTCTTGGGGAACTTGATTCCTGCGGTACCTGTTACTGGGGGATAAAGTACACCGATAAACTCATCTTT.

For this clone: One base separates it from a far larger clone, so it is likely a read error. This sample includes further DNA sequences coding for the same CDR3. V gene TRDV1 combines with J gene TRDJ1, with D unclear. CDR3 length: 20 residues. Trimming took off 0 bases at V and 0 bases at J, with 23 bases between the two ends. Per the germline V gene, CDR1 is TSWWSYY and CDR2 is QGS. The CDR3 bases are TGTGCTCTTGGGGAACTTCAGACGTTCCCTCGAGGCCCTTACACCGATAAACTCATCTTT. This translates into CALGELQTFPRGPYTDKLIF.

This clone was observed a few times. This may stem from a read error, because a much larger clone lies one nucleotide away. This chain uses TRDV1 with TRDJ1; TRDD2 or TRDD3 may be the D gene (9 bases each). Germline assignment: CDR1 TSWWSYY and CDR2 QGS. The CDR3 runs to 25 residues. Trimming removed 2 bases at V and 0 bases at J, with 40 bases between. The chain's CDR3 is CALGEESFLPPYWGTPILDTDKLIF. As DNA, the CDR3 is TGTGCTCTTGGGGAAGAATCCTTCCTACCCCCTTACTGGGGGACTCCTATCCTAGACACCGATAAACTCATCTTT.

To note about this clone: With only one base between it and a far larger clone, this is likely a read error. Other nucleotide sequences from this sample produce the same CDR3. The gene calls are TRDV2 and TRDJ1; TRDD3 matches at 7 bases. The CDR3 length is 16 residues. The germline V gene has CDR1 GEAIGNYY and CDR2 EKD. CDR3 loop: CACDTRLGGYTDKLIF. The CDR3, as DNA: TGTGCCTGTGACACCCGGCTGGGGGGTTACACCGATAAGCTCATCTTT.

This clone has a handful of counts. A much larger clone differs from this one at a single base, so this may be a read error. The CDR3 region has the DNA TGTGCTCTTGGGATAAGGAGAGTTCATTTGGGGGATCCGAGGGATTACACCGATAAACTCATCTTT. This gives the protein CALGIRRVHLGDPRDYTDKLIF. The chain uses TRDV1 and TRDJ1; the match to TRDD3 covers 8 bases. With V trimmed by 5 bases and J by 0 bases, 26 bases remained unmatched. The CDR3 length is 22 residues. Germline values: CDR1 TSWWSYY, CDR2 QGS.

This clone occurred a few times. The protein that TCRdb holds for this DNA derives from a much larger clone and differs from the translated DNA at residue 13, which likely indicates a read error; the protein shown here is translated from the DNA. The J gene is TRDJ1, the V gene TRDV1, with a weak D call TRDD3 (6 bases). V was clipped by 1 base and J by 0 bases, with 30 bases between them. This CDR3 has 22 residues. Germline loops: CDR1 TSWWSYY, CDR2 QGS. CDR3: CALGEPYFGMCWWILYTDKLIF. The CDR3 DNA sequence: TGTGCTCTTGGGGAACCGTACTTTGGTATGTGCTGGTGGATACTTTACACCGATAAACTCATCTTT.

In its sample, this clone was seen a few times. This DNA translates differently at residue 3 from the TCRdb protein, which is that of a much larger clone; a read error is likely, and the protein shown is the DNA's own translation. The rearrangement links TRDV2 to TRDJ1; D possibly corresponds to TRDD3 (6 bases). The CDR3 is 18 residues long. CDR1 and CDR2 (germline): GEAIGNYY, EKD. This CDR3 reads CARDTGVWGLAGSDKLIF. The CDR3 coding sequence is TGTGCCCGTGACACCGGGGTCTGGGGCCTCGCCGGCTCCGATAAACTCATCTTT.

This clone was seen a handful of times. The TCRdb protein, from a much larger clone, departs from this DNA's translation at residue 11, likely by read error; the protein shown derives from the DNA. This chain connects TRDV1 to TRDJ1; 7 bases map to TRDD3. Trimming cost V 4 bases and J 8 bases; bases outside gene matches: 31. The germline gives CDR1 TSWWSYY, CDR2 QGS. The CDR3 sequence is 21 residues long. DNA of the CDR3: TGTGCTCTTGGGGTTCCAAGGGGGGTTCCTCCCTACGACGACTGGGGAGGCAAACTCATCTTT. Amino acids: CALGVPRGVPPYDDWGGKLIF.

As for this clone: The TCRdb protein, from a much larger clone, departs from this DNA's translation at residue 8, likely by read error; the protein shown derives from the DNA. CDR3 sequence: CAFYAPESGYTDKLIF. In DNA form, the CDR3 reads TGTGCCTTTTATGCACCTGAAAGTGGGTACACCGATAAACTCATCTTT. V and J are TRDV3 and TRDJ1; D is unresolved. The length of the CDR3 is 16 residues. Germline values: CDR1 TVYSNPD, CDR2 GDNSRS (reference sequence). Trimming shortened V by 2 bases and J by 0 bases, and 19 bases separated the two germline ends.

On this clone itself: A much larger clone differs from this one at a single base, so this may be a read error. The same CDR3 is also encoded by other DNA sequences in this sample. The chain uses TRDV1 and TRDJ1, with TRDD3 matching 10 bases. Germline assignment: CDR1 TSWWSYY and CDR2 QGS. The CDR3 sequence is 19 residues long. In DNA, the CDR3 is TGTGCTCTCGGGGAAGGCCCCTTCCTCCGTACTGGGGGATGGAATAAACTCATCTTT. This sequence encodes CALGEGPFLRTGGWNKLIF.

This clone was seen a handful of times. The protein recorded in TCRdb matches a much larger clone and deviates from this DNA's translation at residue 8, suggesting a read error; the protein here is obtained by translating the DNA. The chain links TRDV3 to TRDJ1; TRDD3 matches 9 bases. Germline V gene data show CDR1 as TVYSNPD and CDR2 as GDNSRS (reference sequence). Losses at the gene ends were 3 bases for V and 2 bases for J; bases not matched to a gene: 13. The CDR3 is 16 residues long. CDR3 sequence (DNA): TGTGCCTTGCCTAACTGGGGGACACGAGGGACCGATAAACTCATCTTT. Translating it yields CALPNWGTRGTDKLIF.

This clone was seen a few times. TCRdb's protein, taken from a much larger clone, differs from this DNA's translation at residue 5, likely owing to a read error; the protein displayed comes from the DNA. The V call is TRDV1, the J call TRDJ1; TRDD3 aligns across 11 bases. Losses at the gene ends were 4 bases for V and 0 bases for J; bases not matched to a gene: 19. Germline values: CDR1 TSWWSYY, CDR2 QGS. This CDR3 comprises 21 residues. The CDR3 region is CALGGPPAPMGDTPYTDKLIF. For the CDR3, the DNA is TGTGCTCTTGGGGGACCTCCCGCTCCGATGGGGGATACGCCTTACACCGATAAACTCATCTTT.

By frequency in the sample, this clone is medium-sized. V usage is TRDV1 and J usage is TRDJ1; the match to TRDD3 covers 13 bases. The CDR3 is 23 residues long. The germline gives CDR1 TSWWSYY, CDR2 QGS. The V and J ends lost 4 bases and 4 bases, in that order; junction bases with no gene match: 27. This CDR3 is CALGGWGFPTSPYWGIRVDKLIF. The CDR3 nucleotides are TGTGCTCTTGGGGGCTGGGGATTTCCTACCTCTCCTTACTGGGGGATACGGGTCGATAAACTCATCTTT.

Comment on this clone: The amino acid sequence in TCRdb belongs to a much larger clone and departs from this DNA's translation at residue 9, likely a sequencing read error; the sequence shown is translated from the DNA. The rearrangement joins TRDV2 to TRDJ1, with 12 bases aligning to TRDD3. J was trimmed by 4 bases and V by 0 bases; bases with no gene match: 17. The CDR3 extends over 20 amino acids. Germline-derived CDR1 and CDR2 are GEAIGNYY and EKD. The CDR3 loop reads CACDTVLRANWGIPSDKLIF. Here the CDR3 DNA reads TGTGCCTGTGACACCGTACTACGGGCCAACTGGGGGATACCTAGCGATAAACTCATCTTT.

This clone was detected only a few times. Translating this DNA gives a protein that differs at residue 12 from the TCRdb one, which belongs to a much larger clone; a read error is likely, and the protein shown is this translation. V gene TRDV1 combines with J gene TRDJ1; 7 bases match TRDD3. This CDR3 is built from 21 residues. V lost 0 bases, J lost 6 bases, and 25 bases stayed unmatched. Germline V gene lookup returns CDR1 TSWWSYY and CDR2 QGS. In DNA form, the CDR3 reads TGTGCTCTTGGGGAACTGGCTCTCCCATCCCGACGCCTTTTGGGGGAGAATAAACTCATCTTT. The encoded protein is CALGELALPSRRLLGENKLIF.

By frequency in the sample, this clone is medium-sized. V usage is TRDV1 and J usage is TRDJ1; TRDD3 matches at 10 bases. The CDR3 contains 24 residues. Germline V CDR1 and CDR2: TSWWSYY, QGS. Trimming at V came to 3 bases and at J to 0 bases, leaving 28 bases not matched to a gene. The CDR3 sequence is CALGDPSYHPLPTGGWPHTDKLIF. Written as DNA, the CDR3 is TGTGCTCTTGGGGACCCGAGTTACCATCCACTTCCTACTGGGGGATGGCCCCACACCGATAAACTCATCTTT.

Remarks on this clone: With a far larger clone one base away, a read error is the likely cause. The same CDR3 also results from other DNA sequences found in this sample. The chain employs TRDV2 and TRDJ1, with D tentatively TRDD3 (6 bases). Germline V gene data show CDR1 as GEAIGNYY and CDR2 as EKD. This CDR3 has 18 amino acids. The V end was cut by 4 bases, the J end by 0 bases, with 23 bases between. The CDR3 region has the DNA TGTGCCTGTGATGGACCCTTGACCGGGGGACCCTACACCGATAAACTCATCTTT. Its translation: CACDGPLTGGPYTDKLIF.

With respect to this clone: The TCRdb record carries a much larger clone's protein, which differs from this DNA's translation at residue 5; a read error is the likely cause, and the protein listed here is the DNA translation. The J gene is TRDJ2, the V gene TRDV2; 8 bases map to TRDD3. Trimming cost V 2 bases and J 4 bases; bases outside gene matches: 14. Germline V gene sequence: CDR1 GEAIGNYY, CDR2 EKD. The CDR3 covers 18 residues. Written as DNA, the CDR3 is TGTGCCTGTGACATCGTCAAAGTACTGGGGGCCCCGACAGCACAACTCTTCTTT. Its translation: CACDIVKVLGAPTAQLFF.

This clone was counted between two and nine times. A far more abundant clone sits one base away, making this likely a read error. Other DNA variants within this sample encode the same CDR3. The chain recombines TRDV2 with TRDJ1, with 7 bases lining up with TRDD3. The germline gives CDR1 GEAIGNYY, CDR2 EKD. This CDR3 region has 16 residues. The CDR3 protein is CACDTRLGGYTDKLIF. The CDR3 DNA is TGTGCCTGTGACACCCGGCTGGGGGGTTACACCGATAAACTCATATTT.

This clone was counted between two and nine times. TCRdb has a much larger clone's protein, which differs at residue 6 from the translation of this DNA, likely because of a read error; what is shown is the protein translated from the DNA. This chain connects TRDV1 to TRDJ1; TRDD3 matches at 10 bases. The junction had 19 bases not matched to a gene; V was cut back by 6 bases and J by 0 bases. This CDR3 region has 20 residues. Germline CDR1 is TSWWSYY and CDR2 is QGS. CDR3 nucleotide sequence: TGTGCTCTTGGACGGGATCAATTTCTGGGGGATAACTCGTACACCGATAAACTCATCTTT. It codes for CALGRDQFLGDNSYTDKLIF.

The table lists this clone with a few counts. The TCRdb record carries a much larger clone's protein, which differs from this DNA's translation at residue 12; a read error is the likely cause, and the protein listed here is the DNA translation. The V call is TRDV3, the J call TRDJ1; TRDD3 matches at 7 bases. The J gene is not listed in TCRdb, so it was assigned here from a DNA match to germline. Germline CDR1 reads TVYSNPD; CDR2 reads GDNSRS (reference sequence). Trimming took 5 bases from V and 2 from J; bases not matched to a gene: 32. The CDR3 has 21 amino acids. The CDR3 reads CATFWATGDGTNWDLTDKLIF. The DNA for the CDR3 is TGTGCCACCTTTTGGGCAACTGGGGACGGAACCAATTGGGACTTAACCGATAAACTCATCTTT. Complete variable domain (other parts from reference TRDV3 and TRDJ1): CDKVTQSSPDQTVASGSEVVLLCTYDTVYSNPDLFWYRIRPDYSFQFVFYGDNSRSEGADFTQGRFSVKHILTQKAFHLVISPVRTEDSATYYCATFWATGDGTNWDLTDKLIFGKGTRVTVEP.

There are a few counts of this clone. This DNA translates differently at residue 10 from the TCRdb protein, which is that of a much larger clone; a read error is likely, and the protein shown is the DNA's own translation. The V and J genes are TRDV1 and TRDJ1, with TRDD3 matching over 7 bases. The trim removed 2 bases at V and 1 base at J, leaving 22 bases unmatched. CDR1 is TSWWSYY, CDR2 QGS, per germline. The CDR3 has 21 amino acids. CDR3 residues: CALGEVPFYRGISRSTDKLIF. In DNA, the CDR3 is TGTGCTCTTGGGGAAGTCCCTTTTTACCGGGGGATTTCGCGATCCACCGATAAACTCATCTTT.

To note about this clone: The TCRdb protein, from a much larger clone, departs from this DNA's translation at residue 16, likely by read error; the protein shown derives from the DNA. V gene TRDV1 combines with J gene TRDJ1; TRDD3 matches at 7 bases. This CDR3 region has 21 residues. The V segment lost 4 bases and the J segment 4 bases; nucleotides outside the gene matches: 27. CDR1 is TSWWSYY and CDR2 is QGS in the germline V gene. The CDR3 sequence is CALGVMMVPTGVIGNNDKLIF. CDR3 in DNA: TGTGCTCTTGGGGTGATGATGGTGCCGACTGGGGTGATAGGGAACAACGATAAACTCATCTTT.

Turning to this clone: TCRdb's entry gives the protein of a much larger clone, which mismatches this DNA's translation at residue 9, likely from a read error; the protein reported here is translated from the DNA. The chain recombines TRDV2 with TRDJ3, with 7 bases lining up with TRDD3. J was trimmed by 0 bases and V by 1 base; bases with no gene match: 17. This CDR3 region has 22 residues. From germline, CDR1 is GEAIGNYY and CDR2 EKD. CDR3 in DNA: TGTGCCTGTGACACTTCATTACTGGTGGATACGCCCAGCTCCTGGGACACCCGACAGATGTTTTTC. Translated: CACDTSLLVDTPSSWDTRQMFF.